These 4 T cell receptor beta chains were all obtained from the same sample, sequenced in a study of T cells in Graves' hyperthyroidism and ophthalmopathy. The source material, RNA transcripts, was used to amplify TCR beta CDR3 regions. Initially, a first-round RT-PCR of the TCR CDR3 employed the HTBI primer set. TCRdb re-derived calls from the multiplex PCR reads in MiXCR, one entry per CDR3 protein. The sample lists over 250,000 distinct CDR3 sequences; approximately 26% were seen once. The sequencing sample was made of blood. These receptors all come from a man aged 35 to 55 with Graves' hyperthyroidism that later progressed to Graves' ophthalmopathy.

This clonotype was found many times. The CDR3 region has the DNA TGTGCCAGCAGAGTGAAGGGCACTGAAGCTTTCTTT. This sequence encodes CASRVKGTEAFF. V and J are TRBV2 and TRBJ1-1; D not certain. Trimming removed 6 bases at V and 4 bases at J, with 9 bases between. The CDR3 extends over 12 amino acids. Germline CDR1 reads SNHLY; CDR2 reads FYNNEI.

This clonotype showed up many times. The CDR3 carries no conserved terminal phenylalanine or tryptophan, so it likely arises from a read error. The V call is TRBV30, the J call TRBJ2-7; 7 bases align to TRBD1. Germline V lookup: CDR1 GTSNPN, CDR2 SVGIG (reference sequence). Unmatched junction bases numbered 3, after V lost 4 bases and J lost 3 bases. This CDR3 contains 12 residues. This CDR3 is CAWNRDSYEQYL. The CDR3 bases are TGTGCCTGGAATCGGGACAGCTACGAGCAGTACCTC.

This clonotype was counted many times. J is TRBJ2-7 and V is TRBV11-2; 7 bases line up with TRBD1. Unmatched junction bases numbered 6, after V lost 4 bases and J lost 0 bases. CDR1 is SGHAT and CDR2 is FQNNGV in the germline V gene. This CDR3 has 15 residues. DNA for the CDR3: TGTGCCAGCAGCTCGATGACAGGGAGCTCCTACGAGCAGTACTTC. Translated, it gives CASSSMTGSSYEQYF.

This clonotype was recorded a few times. It may be a read error: a sequence one base away is much more abundant. The rearrangement links TRBV4-2 to TRBJ1-5; 8 nucleotides match TRBD1. The J call may be mistaken, given a closer DNA end match to TRBJ2-3. Per germline, CDR1 LGHNA and CDR2 YNFKEQ. This CDR3 region has 18 residues. The CDR3 DNA follows: TGTGCCAGCAGTCAGATTCCAGGGGGCATTCTATTAGGACAGCCCCAGTATTTT. Its translation is CASSQIPGGILLGQPQYF.